This TCR beta chain derives from a study of T cell responses to AZD1222 COVID-19 vaccine. TCRdb's table, derived via immunoSEQ multiplex PCR, lists solely in-frame clones and lacks some. The repertoire includes about 97,000 clones, 88% of them detected once, and 2.5% to 3.5% sits in the top ten. General study results and limits: White British people made up most donors, females outnumbered males, and clonal diversity was possibly underestimated. Just a handful of AZD1222 recipients tested seropositive at baseline. Unmutated variant regions reportedly attract nearly half of all spike-specific TCRs.

A word on this clone: Its antigen is currently unknown.

Trimming took off 2 bases at V and 3 bases at J, with 8 bases between the two ends. Germline CDR1 is MNHNS and CDR2 is SASEGT. This CDR3 contains 14 residues. The chain joins TRBV6-1 to TRBJ1-5, with D possibly being TRBD1 (5 bases). This TCR was recovered from an adult in good health. The material was peripheral blood, obtained on day 0 of AZD1222 vaccination. The CDR3 here is CASSENRINQPQHF. CDR3 nucleotide sequence: TGTGCCAGCAGTGAAAACAGGATCAATCAGCCCCAGCATTTT.